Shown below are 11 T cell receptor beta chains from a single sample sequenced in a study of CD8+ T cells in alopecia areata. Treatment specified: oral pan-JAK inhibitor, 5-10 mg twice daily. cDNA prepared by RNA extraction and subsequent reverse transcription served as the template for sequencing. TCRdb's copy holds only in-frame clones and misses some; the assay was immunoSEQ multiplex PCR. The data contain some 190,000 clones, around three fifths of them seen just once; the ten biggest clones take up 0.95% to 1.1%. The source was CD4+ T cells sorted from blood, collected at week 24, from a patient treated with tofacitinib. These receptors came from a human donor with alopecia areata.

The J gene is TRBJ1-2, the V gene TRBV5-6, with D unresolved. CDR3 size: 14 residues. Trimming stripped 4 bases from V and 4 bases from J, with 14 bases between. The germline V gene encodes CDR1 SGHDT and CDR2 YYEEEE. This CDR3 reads CASSRPREIYGYTF. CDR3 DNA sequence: TGTGCCAGCAGCCGGCCGAGGGAGATCTATGGCTACACCTTC.

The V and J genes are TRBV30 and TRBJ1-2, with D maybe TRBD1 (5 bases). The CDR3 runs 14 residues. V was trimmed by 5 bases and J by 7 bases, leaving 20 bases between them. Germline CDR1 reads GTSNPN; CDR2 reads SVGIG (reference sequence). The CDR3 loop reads CAWGRGAGLVGYTF. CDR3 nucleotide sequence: TGTGCCTGGGGAAGAGGGGCAGGTCTTGTTGGCTACACCTTC. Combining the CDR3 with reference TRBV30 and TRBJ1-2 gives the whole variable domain SQTIHQWPATLVQPVGSPLSLECTVEGTSNPNLYWYRQAAGRGLQLLFYSVGIGQISSEVPQNLSASRPQDRQFILSSKKLLLSDSGFYLCAWGRGAGLVGYTFGSGTRLTVV.

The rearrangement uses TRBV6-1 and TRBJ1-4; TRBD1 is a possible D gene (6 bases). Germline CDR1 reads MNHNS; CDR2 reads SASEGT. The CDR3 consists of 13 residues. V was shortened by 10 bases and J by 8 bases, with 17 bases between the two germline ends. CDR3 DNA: TGTGCCACCGAGAAAACAGGGAGGGAAAAACTGTTTTTT. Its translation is CATEKTGREKLFF.

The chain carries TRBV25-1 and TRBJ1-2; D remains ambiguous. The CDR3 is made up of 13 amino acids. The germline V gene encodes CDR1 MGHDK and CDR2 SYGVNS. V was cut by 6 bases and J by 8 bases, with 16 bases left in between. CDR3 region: CASRSGPARGYTF. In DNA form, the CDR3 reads TGTGCCAGCAGGAGTGGTCCAGCCAGGGGCTACACCTTC.

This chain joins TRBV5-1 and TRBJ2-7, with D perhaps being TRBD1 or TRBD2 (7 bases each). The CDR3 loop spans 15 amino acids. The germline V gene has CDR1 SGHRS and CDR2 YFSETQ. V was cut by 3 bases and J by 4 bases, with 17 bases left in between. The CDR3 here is CASSSSGTALYEQYF. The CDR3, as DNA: TGCGCCAGCAGCTCAAGCGGGACAGCCCTTTACGAGCAGTACTTC.

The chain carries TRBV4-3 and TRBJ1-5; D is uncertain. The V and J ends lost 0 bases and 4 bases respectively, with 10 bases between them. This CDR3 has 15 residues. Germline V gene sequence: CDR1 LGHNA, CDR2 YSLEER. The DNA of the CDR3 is TGCGCCAGCAGCCAAGATCCCGCCTCAAATCAGCCCCAGCATTTT. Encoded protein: CASSQDPASNQPQHF.

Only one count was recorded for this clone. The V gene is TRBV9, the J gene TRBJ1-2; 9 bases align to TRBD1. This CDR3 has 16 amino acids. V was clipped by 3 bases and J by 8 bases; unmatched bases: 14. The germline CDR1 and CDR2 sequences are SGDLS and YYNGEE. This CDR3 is CASSEQPGTGPRGYTF. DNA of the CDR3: TGTGCCAGCAGCGAACAACCCGGGACAGGGCCCAGAGGCTACACCTTC.

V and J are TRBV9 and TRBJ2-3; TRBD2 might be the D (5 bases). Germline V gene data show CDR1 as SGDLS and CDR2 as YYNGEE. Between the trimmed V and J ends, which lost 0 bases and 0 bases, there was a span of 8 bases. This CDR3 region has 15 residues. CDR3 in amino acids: CASSVDGDSTDTQYF. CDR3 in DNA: TGTGCCAGCAGCGTAGACGGGGATAGCACAGATACGCAGTATTTT.

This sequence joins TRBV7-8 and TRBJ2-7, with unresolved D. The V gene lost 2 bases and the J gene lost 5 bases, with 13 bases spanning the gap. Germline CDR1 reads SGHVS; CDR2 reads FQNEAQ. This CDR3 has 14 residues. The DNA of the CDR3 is TGTGCCAGCAGCTTATTCGGGCAGAACGACGAGCAGTACTTC. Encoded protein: CASSLFGQNDEQYF.

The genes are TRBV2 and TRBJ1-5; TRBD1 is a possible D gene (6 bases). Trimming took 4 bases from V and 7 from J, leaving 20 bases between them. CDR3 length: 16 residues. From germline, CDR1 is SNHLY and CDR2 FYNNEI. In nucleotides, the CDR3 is TGTGCCAGCAGTGCACAGGGAATGTCCCCTAGCCAGCCCCAGCATTTT. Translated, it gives CASSAQGMSPSQPQHF.

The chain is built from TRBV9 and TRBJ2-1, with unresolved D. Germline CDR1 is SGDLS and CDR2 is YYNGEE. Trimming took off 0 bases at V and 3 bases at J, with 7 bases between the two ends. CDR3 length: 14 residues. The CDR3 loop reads CASSVVDFYNEQFF. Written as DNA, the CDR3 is TGTGCCAGCAGCGTAGTTGACTTCTACAATGAGCAGTTCTTC.